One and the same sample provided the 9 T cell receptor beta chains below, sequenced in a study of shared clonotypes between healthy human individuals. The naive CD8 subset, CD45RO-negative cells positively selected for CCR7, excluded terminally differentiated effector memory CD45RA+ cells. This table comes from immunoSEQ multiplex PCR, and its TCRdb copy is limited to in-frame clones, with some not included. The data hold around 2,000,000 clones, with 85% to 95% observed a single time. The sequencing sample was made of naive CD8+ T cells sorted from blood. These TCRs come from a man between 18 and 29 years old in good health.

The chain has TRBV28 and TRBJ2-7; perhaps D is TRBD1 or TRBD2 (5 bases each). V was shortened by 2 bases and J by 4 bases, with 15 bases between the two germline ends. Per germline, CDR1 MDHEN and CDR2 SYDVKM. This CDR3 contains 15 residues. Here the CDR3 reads CASSLSPGQRYEQYF. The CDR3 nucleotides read TGTGCCAGCAGTTTAAGTCCGGGGCAGCGATACGAGCAGTACTTC.

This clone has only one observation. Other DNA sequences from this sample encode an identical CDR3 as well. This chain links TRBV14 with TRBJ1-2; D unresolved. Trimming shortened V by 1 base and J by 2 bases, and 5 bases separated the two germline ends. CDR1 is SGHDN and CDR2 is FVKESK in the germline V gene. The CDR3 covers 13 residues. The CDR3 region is CASSQGQNYGYTF. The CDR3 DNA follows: TGTGCCAGCAGCCAAGGCCAAAACTATGGCTACACCTTC.

CDR3 region: CASSLLASGTYEQYF. Written as DNA, the CDR3 is TGTGCCAGCAGTTTACTGGCTAGCGGTACCTACGAGCAGTACTTC. V and J are TRBV27 and TRBJ2-7, with 7 bases identical to TRBD2. The CDR3 sequence is 15 residues long. The V segment lost 2 bases and the J segment 2 bases; nucleotides outside the gene matches: 6. Looked up from germline, CDR1 is MNHEY and CDR2 is SMNVEV (reference sequence).

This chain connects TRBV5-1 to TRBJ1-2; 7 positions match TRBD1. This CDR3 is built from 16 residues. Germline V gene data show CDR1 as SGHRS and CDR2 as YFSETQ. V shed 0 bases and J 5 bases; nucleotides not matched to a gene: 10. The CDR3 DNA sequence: TGCGCCAGCAGCTTGGCCAGAGGGGGCGAACGGTATGGCTACACCTTC. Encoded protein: CASSLARGGERYGYTF.

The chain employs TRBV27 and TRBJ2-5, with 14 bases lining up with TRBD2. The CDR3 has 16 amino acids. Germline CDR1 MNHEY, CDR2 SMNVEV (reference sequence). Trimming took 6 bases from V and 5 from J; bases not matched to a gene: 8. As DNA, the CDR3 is TGTGCCAGCAGCCGGGGACTAGCGGGAGATCGGGAGACCCAGTACTTC. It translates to CASSRGLAGDRETQYF.

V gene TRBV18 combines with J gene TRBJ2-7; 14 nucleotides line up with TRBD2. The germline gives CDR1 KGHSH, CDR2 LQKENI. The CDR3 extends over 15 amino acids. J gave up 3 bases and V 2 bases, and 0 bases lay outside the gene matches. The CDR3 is CASSPGLAGGYEQYF. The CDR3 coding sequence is TGTGCCAGCTCACCAGGACTAGCGGGAGGCTACGAGCAGTACTTC.

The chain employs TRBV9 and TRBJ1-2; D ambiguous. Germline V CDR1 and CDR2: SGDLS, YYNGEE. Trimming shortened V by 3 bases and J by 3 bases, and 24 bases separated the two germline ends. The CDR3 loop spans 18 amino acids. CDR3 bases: TGTGCCAGCAGCGGACTCACCTATTCTACAGAATACTACTATGGCTACACCTTC. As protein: CASSGLTYSTEYYYGYTF.

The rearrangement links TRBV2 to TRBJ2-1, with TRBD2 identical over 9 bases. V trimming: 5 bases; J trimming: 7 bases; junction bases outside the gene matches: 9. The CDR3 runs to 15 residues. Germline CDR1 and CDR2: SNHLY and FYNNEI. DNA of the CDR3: TGTGCCAGCAGTTGGGTAGCGGGAGTGATGAATGAGCAGTTCTTC. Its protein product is CASSWVAGVMNEQFF.

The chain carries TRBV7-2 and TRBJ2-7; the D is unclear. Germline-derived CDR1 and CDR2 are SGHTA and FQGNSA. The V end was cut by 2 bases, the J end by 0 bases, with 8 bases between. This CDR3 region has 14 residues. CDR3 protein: CASSLLVGSYEQYF. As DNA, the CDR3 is TGTGCCAGCAGCTTACTGGTAGGCTCCTACGAGCAGTACTTC.